Shown below are 27 T cell receptor beta chains from a single sample sequenced in a study of blood T cell repertoires in COVID-19. Profiled with immunoSEQ multiplex PCR; TCRdb holds only in-frame clones, not every one. The table records over 350,000 clones, roughly 90% of them present only once. Input material: PBMCs or T cells enriched from blood (not recorded which). Receptor source: a woman aged 30 to 39 with acute COVID-19.

This sequence joins TRBV2 and TRBJ2-5; 9 bases agree with TRBD1. Germline CDR1 and CDR2: SNHLY and FYNNEI. CDR3 length: 15 amino acids. The V segment lost 7 bases and the J segment 4 bases; nucleotides outside the gene matches: 10. CDR3 coding DNA: TGTGCCAGCATTAGGGACAGGGAGATTGCAGAGACCCAGTACTTC. This sequence encodes CASIRDREIAETQYF.

This clone occurred a few times. V usage is TRBV15 and J usage is TRBJ2-1, with 12 bases that match TRBD2. With V trimmed by 5 bases and J by 2 bases, 1 base remained unmatched. Germline-derived CDR1 and CDR2 are LNHNV and YYDKDF (reference sequence). This CDR3 has 15 amino acids. The CDR3 DNA follows: TGTGCCACCAGCCGGACTAGCGGGGCCTACAATGAGCAGTTCTTC. Amino acid sequence: CATSRTSGAYNEQFF.

The chain has TRBV5-1 and TRBJ2-7; 8 bases are a match to TRBD1. V lost 5 bases to trimming and J lost 2 bases; unmatched junction nucleotides: 6. In germline, CDR1 is SGHRS, CDR2 YFSETQ. This CDR3 comprises 14 residues. Here the CDR3 DNA reads TGCGCCAGCAGGTTCACAGGGGGTGCCTACGAGCAGTACTTC. Its protein product is CASRFTGGAYEQYF.

The chain carries TRBV5-6 and TRBJ2-7, with 9 nucleotides matching TRBD1. There are 14 residues in the CDR3. With 4 bases clipped from V and 3 bases from J, the junction kept 5 bases outside the gene matches. Germline V gene data show CDR1 as SGHDT and CDR2 as YYEEEE. Here the CDR3 DNA reads TGTGCCAGCAGCATACAGGGGGCCCACTACGAGCAGTACTTC. Translation: CASSIQGAHYEQYF.

The chain joins TRBV7-6 to TRBJ2-1, with TRBD2 identical over 11 bases. J was trimmed by 7 bases and V by 1 base; bases with no gene match: 6. The CDR3 length is 16 residues. CDR1 and CDR2 (germline): SGHVS, FNYEAQ. As DNA, the CDR3 is TGTGCCAGCAGCTTAGGTCTAGCGGGGGGCCTTAATGAGCAGTTCTTC. Protein sequence: CASSLGLAGGLNEQFF.

The V and J genes are TRBV27 and TRBJ2-7; 8 bases line up with TRBD2. Germline assignment: CDR1 MNHEY and CDR2 SMNVEV (reference sequence). V lost 5 bases and J lost 3; bases outside the gene matches: 3. CDR3 length: 13 amino acids. In nucleotides, the CDR3 is TGTGCCAGCAGTCACGGGGGGGACTACGAGCAGTACTTC. Translated, it gives CASSHGGDYEQYF.

The V gene is TRBV29-1, the J gene TRBJ1-4; maybe TRBD1 (5 bases). V was shortened by 0 bases and J by 7 bases, with 24 bases between the two germline ends. The length of the CDR3 is 18 residues. Germline-derived CDR1 and CDR2 are SQVTM and ANQGSEA. DNA for the CDR3: TGCAGCGTTGAAGAAATCCCCAAATTCGGGGGATGGAGTGAAAAACTGTTTTTT. This encodes CSVEEIPKFGGWSEKLFF.

This sequence joins TRBV7-2 and TRBJ2-2; tentative D call: TRBD2 (6 bases). This CDR3 region has 15 residues. The germline V and J ends were trimmed by 1 base and 6 bases, with 12 bases remaining between them. Germline lookup yields CDR1 SGHTA and CDR2 FQGNSA. Here the CDR3 reads CASSLGAWGAGELFF. As DNA, the CDR3 is TGTGCCAGCAGCTTAGGGGCTTGGGGGGCCGGGGAGCTGTTTTTT.

V gene TRBV18 combines with J gene TRBJ1-1, with 9 positions matching TRBD1. V trimming: 2 bases; J trimming: 8 bases; junction bases outside the gene matches: 3. The CDR3 spans 13 residues. CDR1 KGHSH and CDR2 LQKENI come from the germline V gene. CDR3 region: CASSPGTGLEAFF. In DNA form, the CDR3 reads TGTGCCAGCTCACCAGGGACAGGGTTGGAAGCTTTCTTT.

This chain uses TRBV21-1 with TRBJ2-7; TRBD2 reflects the table's D call only, with no check against the DNA. TRBV21-1 is a documented pseudogene. This CDR3 comprises 16 residues. In DNA, the CDR3 is TGTGCCAGCAGCAAAGTTCTGAGGGAAACGAGGAACGAGCAGTACTTC. It is translated as CASSKVLRETRNEQYF.

The V and J genes are TRBV15 and TRBJ1-2; D call uncertain. Trimming stripped 4 bases from V and 8 bases from J, with 14 bases between. CDR3 length equals 13 residues. CDR1 is LNHNV and CDR2 is YYDKDF in the germline V gene (reference sequence). CDR3 region: CATSISAARGYTF. The CDR3 bases are TGTGCCACCAGCATCTCCGCGGCGCGCGGCTACACCTTC. Full variable domain (remainder filled in from reference TRBV15 and TRBJ1-2): DAMVIQNPRYQVTQFGKPVTLSCSQTLNHNVMYWYQQKSSQAPKLLFHYYDKDFNNEADTPDNFQSRRPNTSFCFLDIRSPGLGDTAMYLCATSISAARGYTFGSGTRLTVV.

The chain joins TRBV19 to TRBJ1-1; 9 bases line up with TRBD1. The V and J ends lost 4 bases and 4 bases, in that order; junction bases with no gene match: 16. Germline CDR1 is LNHDA and CDR2 is SQIVND (reference sequence). The CDR3 has 18 residues. The CDR3 loop reads CASSRSGQGPWGGTEAFF. In nucleotides, the CDR3 is TGTGCCAGTAGTAGATCCGGACAGGGGCCCTGGGGAGGCACTGAAGCTTTCTTT.

This chain links TRBV4-1 with TRBJ2-5, with D perhaps matching TRBD1 (7 bases). Trimming cost V 5 bases and J 5 bases, with 15 bases left between them. CDR1 and CDR2 (germline): MGHRA, YSYEKL. CDR3 size: 14 residues. Here the CDR3 reads CASSDDRAGETQYF. In DNA form, the CDR3 reads TGCGCCAGCAGCGACGACAGGGCGGGGGAGACCCAGTACTTC.

The rearrangement links TRBV5-1 to TRBJ2-3; 14 nucleotides align to TRBD2. CDR1 SGHRS and CDR2 YFSETQ come from the germline V gene. The CDR3 extends over 16 amino acids. The V gene end was trimmed by 3 bases and the J gene end by 4 bases; junction bases not matched to a gene: 4. The CDR3 sequence: CASSSQTSGGADTQYF. The CDR3 nucleotides are TGCGCCAGCAGCTCCCAGACTAGCGGGGGGGCAGATACGCAGTATTTT.

Only one count was recorded for this clone. The chain uses TRBV5-4 and TRBJ1-2; D is perhaps TRBD1 (5 bases). The germline V gene encodes CDR1 SGHNT and CDR2 YYREEE (reference sequence). V dropped 0 bases and J dropped 7 bases, with 13 bases sitting between them. The CDR3 is 14 residues long. CDR3 loop: CASSLAEAGPGYTF. CDR3 coding DNA: TGTGCCAGCAGCTTGGCAGAGGCAGGGCCTGGCTACACCTTC.

Only one count was recorded for this clone. This sample includes further DNA sequences coding for the same CDR3. The V and J genes are TRBV30 and TRBJ1-1; D is undetermined. The CDR3 totals 13 residues. The V end lost 0 bases, the J end lost 1 base, and 6 bases lay between the germline ends. CDR1 and CDR2 from the germline V gene are GTSNPN and SVGIG (reference sequence). CDR3 protein: CAWSVQTNTEAFF. DNA of the CDR3: TGTGCCTGGAGTGTACAGACGAACACTGAAGCTTTCTTT. The variable domain in full, completed from reference TRBV30 and TRBJ1-1, reads SQTIHQWPATLVQPVGSPLSLECTVEGTSNPNLYWYRQAAGRGLQLLFYSVGIGQISSEVPQNLSASRPQDRQFILSSKKLLLSDSGFYLCAWSVQTNTEAFFGQGTRLTVV.

The chain couples TRBV5-6 to TRBJ2-1; 12 bases are a match to TRBD2. The CDR3 has 15 residues. V lost 2 bases to trimming and J lost 10 bases; unmatched junction nucleotides: 7. Germline lookup yields CDR1 SGHDT and CDR2 YYEEEE. CDR3 loop: CASSLGLAGTREQFF. CDR3 DNA: TGTGCCAGCAGCTTAGGACTAGCGGGGACCCGGGAGCAGTTCTTC.

This clone came up once. This rearrangement joins TRBV2 to TRBJ2-7; 8 nucleotides align to TRBD1. Germline V gene data show CDR1 as SNHLY and CDR2 as FYNNEI. V trimming: 7 bases; J trimming: 6 bases; junction bases outside the gene matches: 5. The CDR3 covers 12 residues. CDR3: CASNGQGGEQYF. The CDR3 bases are TGTGCCAGCAATGGACAGGGCGGCGAGCAGTACTTC.

The chain links TRBV18 to TRBJ1-1, with 8 bases fitting TRBD1. With 3 bases clipped from V and 5 bases from J, the junction kept 14 bases outside the gene matches. The CDR3 loop spans 17 amino acids. Germline lookup yields CDR1 KGHSH and CDR2 LQKENI. In nucleotides, the CDR3 is TGTGCCAGCTCACCCACCTTCATCACACAGGGGGGGACTGAAGCTTTCTTT. This encodes CASSPTFITQGGTEAFF.

The V call is TRBV18, the J call TRBJ1-2; D might be TRBD1 (6 bases). The V gene's germline CDR1 is KGHSH and CDR2 LQKENI. Between the trimmed V and J ends, which lost 2 bases and 8 bases, there was a span of 21 bases. The CDR3 sequence is 16 residues long. The CDR3: CASSPENGQKRRGYTF. The CDR3 DNA follows: TGTGCCAGCTCACCAGAGAATGGACAGAAACGGCGGGGCTACACCTTC.

The chain uses TRBV7-2 and TRBJ1-1, with a weak D call TRBD1 (5 bases). Germline V lookup: CDR1 SGHTA, CDR2 FQGNSA. Trimming took 4 bases from V and 4 from J, leaving 13 bases between them. The CDR3 covers 14 residues. CDR3 amino acids: CASSSWTGGTEAFF. The CDR3 DNA is TGTGCCAGCAGCTCCTGGACGGGGGGCACTGAAGCTTTCTTT.

The chain carries TRBV6-2 or TRBV6-3 and TRBJ1-2, with 8 bases aligning to TRBD1. Looked up from germline, CDR1 is MNHEY and CDR2 is SVGEGT. Losses at the gene ends were 5 bases for V and 8 bases for J; bases not matched to a gene: 4. The CDR3 covers 12 residues. CDR3 sequence: CASSDDRGGYTF. The CDR3 DNA is TGTGCCAGCAGTGATGACAGGGGCGGCTACACCTTC.

This clone was seen once. CDR3 in amino acids: CASSLIGNEKLFF. The CDR3 DNA sequence: TGTGCCAGCAGTTTGATCGGGAATGAAAAACTGTTTTTT. The chain carries TRBV12-3 or TRBV12-4 and TRBJ1-4; D gene unclear. With 3 bases removed from V and 5 bases from J, the gap between germline ends came to 7 bases. CDR3 length: 13 amino acids.

This chain uses TRBV2 with TRBJ2-1, with 7 bases matching TRBD1. V was pared by 2 bases and J by 3 bases, with 16 bases of the junction left unmatched. Germline V lookup: CDR1 SNHLY, CDR2 FYNNEI. This CDR3 contains 19 residues. CDR3 amino acids: CASSENDRPDRVIYNEQFF. CDR3 nucleotides: TGTGCCAGCAGTGAAAATGATCGCCCCGACAGGGTAATCTACAATGAGCAGTTCTTC.

V usage is TRBV6-5 and J usage is TRBJ1-4; TRBD1 is a possible D gene (5 bases). CDR3 length equals 14 residues. Germline V gene data show CDR1 as MNHEY and CDR2 as SVGAGI. Trimming took 7 bases from V and 10 from J, leaving 19 bases between them. The CDR3 sequence: CASTPGTDLGKLFF. The CDR3 bases are TGTGCCAGCACTCCCGGGACTGACCTGGGAAAACTGTTTTTT.

A single count supports this clone. The rearrangement uses TRBV6-5 and TRBJ2-7, with a weak D call TRBD1 (6 bases). Germline V gene lookup returns CDR1 MNHEY and CDR2 SVGAGI. This CDR3 contains 14 residues. V shed 2 bases and J shed 5 bases, with 13 bases lying between them. CDR3 in DNA: TGTGCCAGCAGTTACGCCAGGGGTGAGAACGAGCAGTACTTC. Its translation: CASSYARGENEQYF.

The genes are TRBV7-3 and TRBJ2-1, with 7 positions matching TRBD2. V dropped 1 base and J dropped 1; count of bases not matched to a gene: 1. This CDR3 spans 15 amino acids. Germline loops: CDR1 SGHTA, CDR2 FQGTGA. CDR3 in amino acids: CASSLKGGSYNEQFF. DNA for the CDR3: TGTGCCAGCAGCTTAAAGGGAGGGTCCTACAATGAGCAGTTCTTC.